Listed below are T cell receptor beta chains from one sample, sequenced in a study of siplizumab effects on memory and regulatory T cells. The data were produced by immunoSEQ multiplex PCR, yet TCRdb's version contains in-frame clones alone and is incomplete. This table holds tens of thousands of clones, about 87% found once. Input material: Tregs sorted from blood. The receptors were sampled from a human donor in good health. The CDR3 runs from the conserved cysteine through the conserved F or W. A D gene is named only where the DNA matches it firmly. Some rows have no size entry. The others give once, few or many, or a class for an expanded clone.

>TRBJ2-1|TRBV6-5|-|-
CASSLGDEQFF
TGTGCCAGCAGTCTGGGCGACGAGCAGTTCTTC
>TRBJ2-4|TRBV6-1|-|-
CASSETLEGNIQYF
TGTGCCAGCAGTGAAACACTGGAAGGAAACATTCAGTACTTC
>TRBJ2-7|TRBV5-1|TRBD2|-
CASSSGSSGDYEQYF
TGCGCCAGCAGCTCGGGGTCGAGCGGGGATTACGAGCAGTACTTC
>TRBJ1-3|TRBV30|-|-
CAWSGVMKEGAGTGNTIYF
TGTGCCTGGAGTGGGGTCATGAAGGAAGGGGCAGGAACTGGAAACACCATATATTTT
>TRBJ2-3|TRBV7-9|-|-
CASSLELARSTDTQYF
TGTGCCAGCAGCTTAGAGTTAGCCCGTTCCACAGATACGCAGTATTTT
>TRBJ1-1|TRBV6-1|-|few
CASRDDTEAFF
TGTGCCAGCCGGGACGACACTGAAGCTTTCTTT
>TRBJ2-1|TRBV14|TRBD2|once
CASSQLRTSSYNEQFF
TGTGCCAGCAGCCAACTCCGGACTAGCAGCTACAATGAGCAGTTCTTC
>TRBJ2-7|TRBV5-5|TRBD2|-
CASSPGLVDYEQYF
TGTGCCAGCAGCCCGGGACTAGTTGATTACGAGCAGTACTTC
>TRBJ2-7|TRBV29-1|TRBD2|medium-sized
CSVAGDARGLHEQYF
TGCAGCGTCGCGGGGGACGCTAGGGGTCTCCACGAGCAGTACTTC
>TRBJ1-1|TRBV11-1|-|-
CASSSTSGGTEAFF
TGTGCCAGCAGCTCCACCTCCGGGGGCACTGAAGCTTTCTTT
>TRBJ2-7|TRBV6-1|-|-
CASRPSGSPYEQYF
TGTGCCAGCAGGCCCTCGGGCAGTCCCTACGAGCAGTACTTC
>TRBJ2-3|TRBV6-1|TRBD2|-
CAGSSGRAEKQYF
TGTGCCGGAAGCAGCGGGAGGGCCGAGAAGCAGTATTTT
>TRBJ2-3|TRBV4-2|-|-
CASSQVGRGADTQYF
TGTGCCAGCAGCCAAGTAGGCAGGGGTGCGGATACGCAGTATTTT
>TRBJ2-3|TRBV5-4|-|once
CASTNTTVDTQYF
TGTGCCAGCACCAATACGACCGTGGATACGCAGTATTTT
>TRBJ2-2|TRBV25-1|-|-
CASRKNTGELFF
TGTGCCAGCAGAAAGAACACCGGGGAGCTGTTTTTT
>TRBJ1-1|TRBV28|-|-
CASSRVALHTEAFF
TGTGCCAGCAGCCGGGTAGCGTTGCACACTGAAGCTTTCTTT
>TRBJ1-3|TRBV7-2|-|once
CASSLGGLVSGNTIYF
TGTGCCAGCAGCTTAGGGGGGTTGGTCTCTGGAAACACCATATATTTT
>TRBJ2-3|TRBV18|TRBD1|-
CASSLDRVTDTQYF
TGTGCCAGCTCACTTGACAGGGTGACAGATACGCAGTATTTT
>TRBJ2-1|TRBV28|-|-
CASNQLGGASRNEQFF
TGTGCCAGCAATCAATTGGGGGGGGCTAGCCGAAATGAGCAGTTCTTC
>TRBJ1-6|TRBV7-2|-|-
CASSFGPYNSPLHF
TGTGCCAGCAGCTTTGGGCCCTATAATTCACCCCTCCACTTT
>TRBJ2-1|TRBV20-1|TRBD2|-
CCSGRVYPFF
TGCTGTAGCGGGAGGGTCTATCCGTTCTTC
>TRBJ1-2|TRBV11-1|TRBD1|-
CASSVGQGAGGYTF
TGTGCCAGCAGCGTCGGACAGGGGGCAGGTGGCTACACCTTC
>TRBJ2-1|TRBV6-1|-|-
CASSEGLGPLRSYNEQFF
TGTGCCAGCAGTGAAGGGTTAGGCCCTTTACGCTCCTACAATGAGCAGTTCTTC
>TRBJ1-2|TRBV6-5|-|-
CASSPSGGGYTF
TGTGCCAGCAGTCCTTCCGGGGGTGGCTACACCTTC
>TRBJ2-7|TRBV5-1|TRBD2|-
CASSLPLKAGGHYEQYF
TGCGCCAGCAGCTTACCCCTTAAGGCGGGAGGGCATTACGAGCAGTACTTC
>TRBJ1-5|TRBV28|-|many
CASSFRSNQPQHF
TGTGCCAGCAGTTTCCGTAGCAATCAGCCCCAGCATTTT
>TRBJ2-5|TRBV19|TRBD1|-
CASSGRDRGLETQYF
TGTGCCAGTAGTGGCCGGGACAGGGGGCTGGAGACCCAGTACTTC
>TRBJ2-7|TRBV27|-|-
CASSLFGDPYEQYF
TGTGCCAGCAGTTTATTTGGGGATCCCTACGAGCAGTACTTC
>TRBJ2-7|TRBV10-3|TRBD2|once
CAIREGTIPYEQYF
TGTGCCATCAGGGAGGGGACTATCCCCTACGAGCAGTACTTC
>TRBJ2-7|TRBV6-1|TRBD2|-
CASRTASGTAEQYF
TGTGCCAGCAGGACCGCTAGCGGGACGGCCGAGCAGTACTTC
>TRBJ2-1|TRBV5-1|-|-
CASSWTSSSYNEQFF
TGCGCCAGCAGCTGGACAAGCAGCTCCTACAATGAGCAGTTCTTC
>TRBJ1-3|TRBV19|-|-
CASSMGNTIYF
TGTGCCAGTAGTATGGGAAACACCATATATTTT
>TRBJ2-1|TRBV7-9|-|-
CASSLSGSSYNEQFF
TGTGCCAGCAGCCTTAGCGGCAGCTCCTACAATGAGCAGTTCTTC
>TRBJ2-7|TRBV5-1|-|-
CASSANSGYEQYF
TGCGCCAGCAGCGCTAACTCAGGGTACGAGCAGTACTTC
>TRBJ1-6|TRBV11-2|-|-
CASSFGTNNSPLHF
TGTGCCAGCAGCTTTGGGACAAATAATTCACCCCTCCACTTT
>TRBJ2-2|TRBV5-1|TRBD2|-
CASSLGLAGGGTGELFF
TGCGCCAGCAGCTTGGGACTAGCGGGAGGAGGCACCGGGGAGCTGTTTTTT
>TRBJ1-4|TRBV5-1|-|-
CASSLNPYNEKLFF
TGCGCCAGCAGCTTGAATCCGTATAATGAAAAACTGTTTTTT
>TRBJ1-1|TRBV5-1|TRBD1|-
CASSSEQGVGTEAFF
TGCGCCAGCAGCTCCGAACAGGGGGTCGGCACTGAAGCTTTCTTT
>TRBJ2-1|TRBV5-1|-|-
CASSLAPDNEQFF
TGCGCCAGCAGCTTGGCTCCAGACAATGAGCAGTTCTTC
>TRBJ1-2|TRBV29-1|-|-
CSVEAGDYGYTF
TGCAGCGTTGAAGCCGGGGACTATGGCTACACCTTC
>TRBJ2-3|TRBV4-1|-|-
CASSQVSGARTDTQYF
TGCGCCAGCAGCCAAGTATCAGGGGCCCGCACAGATACGCAGTATTTT
>TRBJ2-7|TRBV20-1|-|once
CSTMFDHEQYF
TGCAGTACTATGTTTGATCACGAGCAGTACTTC
>TRBJ2-3|TRBV5-1|-|-
CASSLGPSTDTQYF
TGCGCCAGCAGCTTGGGACCGAGCACAGATACGCAGTATTTT
>TRBJ2-1|TRBV19|TRBD2|-
CASSSLAGVHNEQFF
TGTGCCAGTAGTTCCCTAGCGGGAGTCCACAATGAGCAGTTCTTC
>TRBJ1-1|TRBV19|TRBD1|-
CACDRENTEAFF
TGTGCCTGCGACAGGGAGAACACTGAAGCTTTCTTT
>TRBJ2-3|TRBV27|TRBD1|-
CASSPRGPGIRRGDTQYF
TGTGCCAGCAGCCCCCGGGGCCCGGGCATTCGCAGGGGGGATACGCAGTATTTT
>TRBJ2-5|TRBV18|TRBD2|-
CASSRKSGTRVQETQYF
TGTGCCAGCTCACGAAAATCCGGGACTAGGGTCCAAGAGACCCAGTACTTC
>TRBJ2-2|TRBV9|-|-
CASSATGASGTTGELFF
TGTGCCAGCAGCGCGACGGGGGCTAGCGGAACAACCGGGGAGCTGTTTTTT
>TRBJ2-1|TRBV9|TRBD1|-
CASSAAGTGNTGTLFF
TGTGCCAGCAGCGCCGCCGGGACAGGGAACACCGGGACTCTGTTCTTC
>TRBJ2-1|TRBV5-4|TRBD2|-
CASSSIAGVHEQFF
TGTGCCAGCAGCTCCATAGCGGGAGTCCATGAGCAGTTCTTC
>TRBJ1-1|TRBV5-6|TRBD1|-
CASSSRGTDRAFF
TGTGCCAGCAGCTCGCGCGGGACAGACAGAGCTTTCTTT
>TRBJ2-5|TRBV19|TRBD2|-
CASSQLAGGETQYF
TGTGCCAGTAGTCAGCTAGCGGGAGGTGAGACCCAGTACTTC
>TRBJ2-2|TRBV19|-|-
CASSIRRDTGELFF
TGTGCCAGTAGTATCCGGAGGGACACCGGGGAGCTGTTTTTT
>TRBJ1-4|TRBV6-5|-|-
CASSYSSLNEKLFF
TGTGCCAGCAGTTACTCGTCCTTAAACGAAAAACTGTTTTTT